What follows are 19 T cell receptor beta chains derived from one specimen sequenced in a study of cytomegalovirus exposure and HLA in healthy donors. The study ran its PCR with 60 Vbeta and 13 Jbeta primers. Profiling relied on immunoSEQ multiplex PCR, and the TCRdb table lists in-frame clones only, not all of them. The sample carries tens of thousands of clones, approximately 70% recorded once. Material: PBMCs. These receptors were collected from a man in his sixties in good health and CMV-seronegative.

CDR3 residues: CASSLSDISNQPQHF. CDR3 DNA sequence: TGTGCCAGCAGTCTTTCAGACATTAGCAATCAGCCCCAGCATTTT. This chain connects TRBV2 to TRBJ1-5; D is uncertain. V was trimmed by 5 bases and J by 0 bases, leaving 11 bases between them. Per germline, CDR1 SNHLY and CDR2 FYNNEI. The CDR3 is made up of 15 amino acids.

V and J are TRBV28 and TRBJ2-2, with 9 bases fitting TRBD1. The CDR3 has 16 amino acids. Germline V lookup: CDR1 MDHEN, CDR2 SYDVKM. The V segment lost 7 bases and the J segment 3 bases; nucleotides outside the gene matches: 9. The CDR3 region is CASTTSGQGDTGELFF. CDR3 coding DNA: TGTGCCAGCACTACCTCGGGACAGGGTGACACCGGGGAGCTGTTTTTT.

V is TRBV6-1 and J is TRBJ2-5; tentative D call: TRBD1 (7 bases). The CDR3 spans 14 residues. V was pared by 7 bases and J by 0 bases, with 12 bases between. Germline loops: CDR1 MNHNS, CDR2 SASEGT. The CDR3 loop reads CASKGGGYQETQYF. The CDR3 DNA follows: TGTGCCAGCAAAGGAGGGGGCTACCAAGAGACCCAGTACTTC.

The chain has TRBV7-2 and TRBJ2-5; the match to TRBD2 covers 11 bases. The V and J ends lost 6 bases and 0 bases, in that order; junction bases with no gene match: 3. Germline loops: CDR1 SGHTA, CDR2 FQGNSA. This CDR3 is 15 amino acids long. CDR3: CASRLAGEYQETQYF. As DNA, the CDR3 is TGTGCCAGCAGACTAGCGGGGGAGTACCAAGAGACCCAGTACTTC. The full variable domain, completed using reference TRBV7-2 and TRBJ2-5, is GAGVSQSPSNKVTEKGKDVELRCDPISGHTALYWYRQSLGQGLEFLIYFQGNSAPDKSGLPSDRFSAERTGGSVSTLTIQRTQQEDSAVYLCASRLAGEYQETQYFGPGTRLLVL.

The CDR3 is CASSLRGREKLFF. DNA for the CDR3: TGTGCCAGCAGCTTAAGGGGGCGCGAAAAACTGTTTTTT. The rearrangement links TRBV11-2 to TRBJ1-4, with 7 bases identical to TRBD1. V lost 2 bases and J lost 8; bases outside the gene matches: 2. CDR1 and CDR2 from the germline V gene are SGHAT and FQNNGV. The CDR3 has 13 residues.

CDR3 bases: TGTGCCAGCAGTTTTCGGACAGGGGGCACAGATACGCAGTATTTT. The encoded protein is CASSFRTGGTDTQYF. The genes are TRBV6-5 and TRBJ2-3; TRBD1 matches 9 bases. J was trimmed by 1 base and V by 4 bases; bases with no gene match: 3. The CDR3 runs 15 residues. Germline lookup yields CDR1 MNHEY and CDR2 SVGAGI.

There are a few counts of this clone. The chain links TRBV30 to TRBJ2-7; 7 nucleotides align to TRBD1. Germline CDR1 reads GTSNPN; CDR2 reads SVGIG (reference sequence). CDR3 size: 13 residues. V shed 5 bases and J 2 bases; nucleotides not matched to a gene: 6. The CDR3 DNA reads TGTGCCTGGGTCCGGGACAGACCCTACGAGCAGTACTTC. This encodes CAWVRDRPYEQYF.

This chain uses TRBV6-1 with TRBJ1-4; the D is unclear. The CDR3 length is 13 residues. The germline CDR1 and CDR2 sequences are MNHNS and SASEGT. The V end was cut by 6 bases, the J end by 0 bases, with 5 bases between. CDR3 sequence reads: CASSYSTNEKLFF. The CDR3 nucleotides read TGTGCCAGCAGCTATTCAACTAATGAAAAACTGTTTTTT.

In its sample, this clone was seen a few times. The chain recombines TRBV6-5 with TRBJ2-7; the match to TRBD1 covers 8 bases. Germline V gives CDR1 MNHEY, CDR2 SVGAGI. Unmatched junction bases numbered 3, after V lost 7 bases and J lost 1 base. CDR3 size: 13 residues. CDR3 amino acids: CASKGQVSYEQYF. Here the CDR3 DNA reads TGTGCCAGCAAGGGACAGGTATCCTACGAGCAGTACTTC.

The CDR3 region is CASSPSGLYNEQFF. The CDR3 nucleotides read TGTGCCAGCTCACCCTCCGGACTCTACAATGAGCAGTTCTTC. The chain recombines TRBV18 with TRBJ2-1; tentative D call: TRBD2 (5 bases). The CDR3 is made up of 14 amino acids. Germline V gives CDR1 KGHSH, CDR2 LQKENI. Trimming shortened V by 3 bases and J by 3 bases, and 9 bases separated the two germline ends.

The rearrangement links TRBV6-1 to TRBJ2-7, with D perhaps TRBD2 (5 bases). Germline loops: CDR1 MNHNS, CDR2 SASEGT. The V end was cut by 6 bases, the J end by 2 bases, with 11 bases between. The CDR3 sequence is 13 residues long. For the CDR3, the DNA is TGTGCCAGCAGCCTTAGCGTAGCCTACGAGCAGTACTTC. The encoded protein is CASSLSVAYEQYF.

This clone is a singleton in its sample. J is TRBJ2-7 and V is TRBV6-1, with 7 bases fitting TRBD1. Germline CDR1 is MNHNS and CDR2 is SASEGT. The ends lost 2 bases at V and 0 bases at J; junction bases unmatched: 10. This CDR3 spans 17 amino acids. The CDR3 DNA reads as TGTGCCAGCAGTGAATTGACAGGGTCTTACCTCTCCTACGAGCAGTACTTC. The encoded protein is CASSELTGSYLSYEQYF.

The V call is TRBV7-9, the J call TRBJ2-7; 9 nucleotides match TRBD1. Germline V CDR1 and CDR2: SEHNR, FQNEAQ (reference sequence). The junction had 0 bases not matched to a gene; V was cut back by 4 bases and J by 5 bases. The CDR3 is made up of 12 amino acids. In nucleotides, the CDR3 is TGTGCCAGCAGCTGGGACAGGGACGAGCAGTACTTC. Translated: CASSWDRDEQYF.

The chain links TRBV6-5 to TRBJ2-7; 8 positions agree with TRBD2. Losses at the gene ends were 3 bases for V and 0 bases for J; bases not matched to a gene: 4. CDR1 is MNHEY and CDR2 is SVGAGI in the germline V gene. This CDR3 contains 15 residues. In DNA form, the CDR3 reads TGTGCCAGCAGTTATTCTAGCGGGCTCTCCTACGAGCAGTACTTC. Translating it yields CASSYSSGLSYEQYF.

For this clone: The CDR3 does not close with the conserved phenylalanine or tryptophan, likely indicating a read error. This rearrangement joins TRBV11-2 to TRBJ2-7; D gene ambiguous. V lost 5 bases to trimming and J lost 7 bases, with 9 bases between them. Germline values: CDR1 SGHAT, CDR2 FQNNGV. CDR3 length equals 11 residues. The chain's CDR3 is CASSTRREQYL. The CDR3 coding sequence is TGTGCCAGCAGCACTCGAAGGGAGCAGTACCTC.

This clone was detected a few times. CDR3 in amino acids: CASSSVPGVLGDTQYF. The DNA for the CDR3 is TGTGCCAGCAGCTCAGTCCCGGGGGTGTTAGGAGATACGCAGTATTTT. The chain recombines TRBV7-2 with TRBJ2-3, with a tentative D call TRBD2 (6 bases). CDR3 size: 16 residues. Trimming shortened V by 4 bases and J by 5 bases, and 19 bases separated the two germline ends. Germline lookup yields CDR1 SGHTA and CDR2 FQGNSA.

V gene TRBV5-1 combines with J gene TRBJ2-1, with 7 bases identical to TRBD2. CDR1 SGHRS and CDR2 YFSETQ come from the germline V gene. This CDR3 region has 16 residues. Trimming cost V 0 bases and J 0 bases; bases outside gene matches: 3. The CDR3 sequence is CASSLAASGSYNEQFF. In DNA form, the CDR3 reads TGCGCCAGCAGCTTGGCCGCTAGCGGCTCCTACAATGAGCAGTTCTTC.

Notes on this clone: At one end, the junction sequence differs from germline, possibly due to a read error. At the DNA level, this CDR3 is encoded by other sequences in the same sample as well. This chain links TRBV27 with TRBJ2-6; a weak D match, TRBD1 (6 bases). Germline V CDR1 and CDR2: MNHEY, SMNVEV (reference sequence). There are 15 residues in the CDR3. CDR3 loop: CASSLGGAGANVLTF. The CDR3 region has the DNA TGTGCCAGCAGTTTAGGGGGCGCTGGGGCCAACGTCCTGACCTTC.

The rearrangement joins TRBV20-1 to TRBJ1-1; D might be TRBD1 (6 bases). Trimming cost V 8 bases and J 7 bases, with 14 bases left between them. There are 11 residues in the CDR3. In germline, CDR1 is DFQATT, CDR2 SNEGSKA (reference sequence). CDR3 amino acids: CSIRGYGEAFF. CDR3 DNA: TGCAGTATTAGGGGGTACGGTGAAGCTTTCTTT.